A single sample gave rise to the 13 T cell receptor beta chains below, sequenced in a study of blood T cells in healthy people across ages. The use of a sample-barcoded 5' primer and a J-beta primer mix characterized a second PCR of 7 to 11 cycles. Using its own MiXCR run on the 5' RACE reads, TCRdb lists one record per CDR3 protein. The sample contains hundreds of thousands of distinct CDR3 sequences, about 30% of which appear only once. The sample was blood. The receptors stem from a woman aged 80 or over in good health.

This clonotype turned up a few times. The chain couples TRBV20-1 to TRBJ2-3, with 9 bases fitting TRBD2. Trimming cost V 6 bases and J 0 bases; bases outside gene matches: 19. The CDR3 runs to 19 residues. Germline CDR1 DFQATT, CDR2 SNEGSKA (reference sequence). For the CDR3, the DNA is TGCAGTGCCGTTTCCTTTAGGCTAGCGGGGAGATCTAGCACAGATACGCAGTATTTT. It specifies CSAVSFRLAGRSSTDTQYF.

The count of this clonotype is one. A much larger clone lies one base from this, so it may be a read error. The chain is built from TRBV29-1 and TRBJ1-4, with a possible D match to TRBD1 (6 bases). From germline, CDR1 is SQVTM and CDR2 ANQGSEA. This CDR3 contains 12 residues. CDR3 sequence reads: CSFLSGDERLFF. DNA of the CDR3: TGCAGCTTCTTATCAGGGGACGAAAGACTGTTTTTT.

The chain employs TRBV4-1 and TRBJ2-7, with TRBD1 as a possible D gene (8 bases). Trimming stripped 8 bases from V and 1 base from J, with 27 bases between. This CDR3 contains 18 residues. The germline gives CDR1 MGHRA, CDR2 YSYEKL. Written as DNA, the CDR3 is TGCGCCAGCGGCAGGGGAACAGGGGGGGTGGCGGGATCCTACGAGCAGTACTTC. Translating gives CASGRGTGGVAGSYEQYF.

This clonotype was counted at least ten times. The V call is TRBV11-3, the J call TRBJ2-3; D perhaps matches TRBD2 (5 bases). The CDR3 spans 16 residues. V lost 5 bases, J lost 9 bases, and 24 bases lay in between. Germline CDR1 and CDR2: SGHNT and YENEEA. CDR3 bases: TGTGCCAGCAGCCCCGGCTTGCGTGGAGGCCCTGAGACGCAGTATTTT. Translating it yields CASSPGLRGGPETQYF.

This clonotype occurred a few times. J is TRBJ1-1 and V is TRBV7-8, with a tentative D call TRBD1 (5 bases). The germline CDR1 and CDR2 sequences are SGHVS and FQNEAQ. The CDR3 covers 15 residues. The germline V and J ends were trimmed by 5 bases and 4 bases, with 17 bases remaining between them. The CDR3 DNA follows: TGTGCCAGCAGCCTCCTTGTAGGGACGGGCACTGAAGCTTTCTTT. Protein: CASSLLVGTGTEAFF.

This chain joins TRBV9 and TRBJ1-3; 7 bases map to TRBD1. The CDR3 extends over 16 amino acids. Germline CDR1 is SGDLS and CDR2 is YYNGEE. The V gene end was trimmed by 1 base and the J gene end by 1 base; junction bases not matched to a gene: 5. The CDR3 nucleotides are TGTGCCAGCAGCGTAAGACAGGGAGGATCTGGAAACACCATATATTTT. Its protein product is CASSVRQGGSGNTIYF.

The chain carries TRBV12-3 or TRBV12-4 and TRBJ1-1; no firm D call. Trimming shortened V by 6 bases and J by 1 base, and 12 bases separated the two germline ends. The CDR3 has 14 amino acids. Here the CDR3 reads CASSRRSKNTEAFF. CDR3 DNA: TGTGCCAGCAGCCGTAGATCAAAGAACACTGAAGCTTTCTTT.

This clonotype counts as medium-sized. The chain has TRBV20-1 and TRBJ2-7; 7 bases line up with TRBD2. Trimming removed 5 bases from V and 0 bases from J; junction bases left unmatched: 13. This CDR3 has 16 residues. Germline assignment: CDR1 DFQATT and CDR2 SNEGSKA (reference sequence). The CDR3 region has the DNA TGCAGTGCTCTCCCTCCGGGAGCGGGGAACTCCTACGAGCAGTACTTC. Amino acid sequence: CSALPPGAGNSYEQYF.

Ten or more counts support this clonotype. The V and J genes are TRBV7-2 and TRBJ2-7, with D possibly called TRBD1 or TRBD2 (6 bases each). CDR1 is SGHTA, CDR2 FQGNSA, per germline. This CDR3 is built from 16 residues. V lost 4 bases and J lost 1, with 17 bases in between. The DNA of the CDR3 is TGTGCCAGCAGCTCCGGAAGGGGGGCGCGGTCCTACGAGCAGTACTTC. Translated, it gives CASSSGRGARSYEQYF.

V and J are TRBV24-1 and TRBJ2-1, with D perhaps TRBD2 (6 bases). There are 17 residues in the CDR3. Deletions cut 5 bases from V and 1 base from J, with 17 bases between. CDR1 is KGHDR, CDR2 SFDVKD, per germline. The CDR3 here is CATSAPGGWGSYNEQFF. Written as DNA, the CDR3 is TGTGCCACCAGTGCCCCCGGAGGGTGGGGATCCTACAATGAGCAGTTCTTC.

This clonotype has just a few counts. CDR3 in amino acids: CASSSGTGVLGGEAFF. CDR3 in DNA: TGCGCCAGCAGCTCCGGGACAGGGGTTCTCGGTGGTGAAGCTTTCTTT. This sequence joins TRBV5-1 and TRBJ1-1, with TRBD1 matching over 10 bases. With 3 bases clipped from V and 7 bases from J, the junction kept 12 bases outside the gene matches. CDR1 SGHRS and CDR2 YFSETQ come from the germline V gene. The CDR3 totals 16 residues. The full variable domain, with the rest looked up from reference TRBV5-1 and TRBJ1-1, is KAGVTQTPRYLIKTRGQQVTLSCSPISGHRSVSWYQQTPGQGLQFLFEYFSETQRNKGNFPGRFSGRQFSNSRSEMNVSTLELGDSALYLCASSSGTGVLGGEAFFGQGTRLTVV.

In its sample, this clonotype was seen a few times. The genes are TRBV30 and TRBJ2-5, with D unresolved. The J call may be in error: the DNA end matches TRBJ2-7 better. Germline V gene lookup returns CDR1 GTSNPN and CDR2 SVGIG (reference sequence). The CDR3 runs 13 residues. The CDR3: CAWSTPGLYEQYF. The CDR3, as DNA: TGTGCCTGGAGCACCCCCGGTTTGTACGAGCAGTACTTC.

This rearrangement joins TRBV11-2 to TRBJ1-4; D gene unclear. CDR1 and CDR2 (germline): SGHAT, FQNNGV. Trimming cost V 4 bases and J 6 bases, with 15 bases left between them. The CDR3 is 15 amino acids. Here the CDR3 reads CASSSLRGMDEKLFF. The CDR3 DNA follows: TGTGCCAGCAGCTCCCTCAGAGGGATGGATGAAAAACTGTTTTTT.